Below, 23 T cell receptor beta chains from the same sample are listed, as sequenced in a study of CD4 T cells in relation to SARS-CoV-2 and coronaviruses (TCRdb year 2021). CD4+ T cells from unexposed donors were collected before the COVID-19 pandemic (2011-2018). After around 11 days of culture, CD4+ T cells were isolated with the EasySep CD4+ T cell isolation kit. The library relied on the immunoSEQ multiplex PCR assay. Held by TCRdb, this immuneACCESS table contains in-frame sequences only and omits some clones. Under half of the omission traces to an unresolved V gene where checked; the cause of the rest is unknown. The sample table contains 20,000 to 25,000 clones; only one count was recorded for just under 75% of them. Over 10% of the sample is held by the ten biggest clonotypes. These receptors' targets are unknown. Material: CD4+ T cells from PBMCs, cultured in vitro. These receptors all stem from a human donor in good health.

This sequence joins TRBV3-1 (or the pseudogene TRBV3-2) and TRBJ1-4; D is possibly TRBD1 (6 bases). With 2 bases removed from V and 5 bases from J, the gap between germline ends came to 15 bases. Germline V lookup: CDR1 LGHDT, CDR2 YNNKEL (reference sequence). The CDR3 sequence is 16 residues long. Here the CDR3 reads CASSQRYGGRNEKLFF. The CDR3 nucleotides are TGTGCCAGCAGCCAAAGGTACGGGGGGCGGAATGAAAAACTGTTTTTT.

The chain has TRBV7-2 and TRBJ1-3; D is perhaps TRBD1 (6 bases). The CDR3 runs to 15 residues. Germline V CDR1 and CDR2: SGHTA, FQGNSA. V lost 3 bases to trimming and J lost 0 bases, with 9 bases between them. DNA of the CDR3: TGTGCCAGCAGCTTGACAGGAGACTCTGGAAACACCATATATTTT. Its translation is CASSLTGDSGNTIYF. Looking up the rest from reference TRBV7-2 and TRBJ1-3 gives the full variable domain: GAGVSQSPSNKVTEKGKDVELRCDPISGHTALYWYRQSLGQGLEFLIYFQGNSAPDKSGLPSDRFSAERTGGSVSTLTIQRTQQEDSAVYLCASSLTGDSGNTIYFGEGSWLTVV.

The J gene is TRBJ1-2, the V gene TRBV19; weak D call: TRBD1 (5 bases). The CDR3 extends over 15 amino acids. Germline loops: CDR1 LNHDA, CDR2 SQIVND (reference sequence). V lost 3 bases and J lost 0, with 11 bases in between. CDR3 nucleotide sequence: TGTGCCAGTAGTATTATGGGGGAACCTAACTATGGCTACACCTTC. Translated, it gives CASSIMGEPNYGYTF.

The CDR3 here is CASSQDGGQLRGYTF. The CDR3 DNA reads TGTGCCAGCAGCCAAGACGGAGGGCAGCTTCGTGGCTACACCTTC. V and J are TRBV3-1 (or the pseudogene TRBV3-2) and TRBJ1-2; D gene uncertain. The CDR3 sequence is 15 residues long. V gave up 0 bases and J gave up 7 bases, with 15 bases separating them. CDR1 is LGHDT, CDR2 YNNKEL, per germline (reference sequence).

This clone was detected only once. The rearrangement uses TRBV5-1 and TRBJ2-7; 10 nucleotides match TRBD2. CDR3 length equals 14 residues. Germline V gene sequence: CDR1 SGHRS, CDR2 YFSETQ. V lost 5 bases and J lost 3; bases outside the gene matches: 5. The CDR3 region has the DNA TGCGCCAGCAGGCCGGGACTAGCGAGCTACGAGCAGTACTTC. It codes for CASRPGLASYEQYF.

The V and J genes are TRBV15 and TRBJ1-5, with 9 bases that match TRBD1. V lost 5 bases to trimming and J lost 7 bases; unmatched junction nucleotides: 9. Looked up from germline, CDR1 is LNHNV and CDR2 is YYDKDF (reference sequence). The CDR3 is 15 residues long. As DNA, the CDR3 is TGTGCCACCAGCTATGGGGGACAGGGAGGCCAGCCCCAGCATTTT. Translating gives CATSYGGQGGQPQHF. Looking up the rest from reference TRBV15 and TRBJ1-5 gives the full variable domain: DAMVIQNPRYQVTQFGKPVTLSCSQTLNHNVMYWYQQKSSQAPKLLFHYYDKDFNNEADTPDNFQSRRPNTSFCFLDIRSPGLGDTAMYLCATSYGGQGGQPQHFGDGTRLSIL.

CDR3 amino acids: CASSFRTGPTDTQYF. The DNA for the CDR3 is TGCGCCAGCAGCTTTAGGACGGGACCCACAGATACGCAGTATTTT. The chain combines TRBV5-1 with TRBJ2-3; D is tentatively TRBD1 or TRBD2 (5 bases each). Germline CDR1 and CDR2: SGHRS and YFSETQ. The CDR3 sequence is 15 residues long. Trimming stripped 2 bases from V and 2 bases from J, with 12 bases between.

This clone has a handful of counts. The V and J genes are TRBV5-1 and TRBJ2-2; D is possibly TRBD2 (5 bases). Germline values: CDR1 SGHRS, CDR2 YFSETQ. V was trimmed by 6 bases and J by 4 bases, leaving 16 bases between them. The CDR3 length is 15 residues. CDR3 amino acids: CASMHLRGSTGELFF. As DNA, the CDR3 is TGCGCCAGCATGCATCTCAGAGGGAGCACCGGGGAGCTGTTTTTT.

V gene TRBV5-1 combines with J gene TRBJ2-1; 9 bases fit TRBD1. Germline CDR1 is SGHRS and CDR2 is YFSETQ. Trimming took 3 bases from V and 4 from J; bases not matched to a gene: 8. CDR3 length equals 16 residues. The chain's CDR3 is CASSSGGTGLYNEQFF. The DNA of the CDR3 is TGCGCCAGCAGCTCTGGGGGGACAGGGTTGTACAATGAGCAGTTCTTC.

This chain connects TRBV19 to TRBJ2-5; no firm D call. This CDR3 is built from 13 residues. Germline values: CDR1 LNHDA, CDR2 SQIVND (reference sequence). Trimming stripped 5 bases from V and 0 bases from J, with 7 bases between. The CDR3 protein is CASSLINQETQYF. The DNA of the CDR3 is TGTGCCAGTAGTCTAATCAACCAAGAGACCCAGTACTTC.

The V gene is TRBV6-5, the J gene TRBJ2-5; maybe TRBD1 (5 bases). V gave up 2 bases and J gave up 3 bases, with 10 bases separating them. CDR1 and CDR2 (germline): MNHEY, SVGAGI. This CDR3 contains 14 residues. The CDR3 spells CASSYGAVKETQYF. The CDR3 DNA follows: TGTGCCAGCAGTTACGGGGCGGTGAAAGAGACCCAGTACTTC.

The chain uses TRBV6-5 and TRBJ2-7; D is unresolved. Trimming pared 0 bases from V and 1 base from J, leaving 10 bases between. Per the germline V gene, CDR1 is MNHEY and CDR2 is SVGAGI. This CDR3 region has 15 residues. This chain's CDR3 is CASSYSNMESYEQYF. The CDR3, as DNA: TGTGCCAGCAGTTACTCGAATATGGAATCCTACGAGCAGTACTTC.

The chain carries TRBV7-3 and TRBJ1-1, with D unresolved. V shed 2 bases and J shed 1 base, with 5 bases lying between them. CDR1 is SGHTA and CDR2 is FQGTGA in the germline V gene. The CDR3 covers 13 residues. The chain's CDR3 is CASSLWANTEAFF. As DNA, the CDR3 is TGTGCCAGCAGCTTATGGGCGAACACTGAAGCTTTCTTT.

This clone turned up a few times. The V and J genes are TRBV20-1 and TRBJ2-1; unclear D gene. There are 14 residues in the CDR3. Per the germline V gene, CDR1 is DFQATT and CDR2 is SNEGSKA (reference sequence). Trimming stripped 3 bases from V and 0 bases from J, with 9 bases between. In nucleotides, the CDR3 is TGCAGTGCTAGTTACCCCAGCTCCTACAATGAGCAGTTCTTC. Translation: CSASYPSSYNEQFF.

The chain couples TRBV9 to TRBJ2-5, with 7 bases aligning to TRBD1. V shed 4 bases and J 2 bases; nucleotides not matched to a gene: 14. This CDR3 has 17 amino acids. Germline values: CDR1 SGDLS, CDR2 YYNGEE. As DNA, the CDR3 is TGTGCCAGCAGCCATAAGATATCCGGGACAGAACAAGAGACCCAGTACTTC. Residues: CASSHKISGTEQETQYF. The whole variable domain, filled in from reference TRBV9 and TRBJ2-5, reads DSGVTQTPKHLITATGQRVTLRCSPRSGDLSVYWYQQSLDQGLQFLIQYYNGEERAKGNILERFSAQQFPDLHSELNLSSLELGDSALYFCASSHKISGTEQETQYFGPGTRLLVL.

The chain uses TRBV12-5 and TRBJ2-5; D remains ambiguous. Trimming cost V 1 base and J 3 bases, with 12 bases left between them. The germline CDR1 and CDR2 sequences are LGHNT and FRNRAP. The length of the CDR3 is 15 residues. The CDR3 protein is CASGLGISREETQYF. The DNA for the CDR3 is TGTGCTAGTGGTTTGGGGATTAGCCGGGAAGAGACCCAGTACTTC.

This chain connects TRBV29-1 to TRBJ2-3; D is perhaps TRBD1 or TRBD2 (6 bases each). The germline V gene has CDR1 SQVTM and CDR2 ANQGSEA. The CDR3 is 15 amino acids. V lost 7 bases to trimming and J lost 0 bases, with 17 bases between them. Here the CDR3 reads CSGGAAATSTDTQYF. In DNA, the CDR3 is TGCAGCGGGGGGGCGGCCGCTACTAGCACAGATACGCAGTATTTT.

The chain combines TRBV15 with TRBJ2-5, with 11 positions matching TRBD2. CDR3 size: 19 residues. Losses at the gene ends were 0 bases for V and 5 bases for J; bases not matched to a gene: 14. Germline-derived CDR1 and CDR2 are LNHNV and YYDKDF (reference sequence). CDR3 sequence (DNA): TGTGCCACCAGCAGAGATCCGCTCTTTACTAGCGGGAGAGGGGAGACCCAGTACTTC. This codes for CATSRDPLFTSGRGETQYF.

The V call is TRBV9, the J call TRBJ2-7; 9 bases align to TRBD1. V was pared by 0 bases and J by 4 bases, with 5 bases of the junction left unmatched. Germline lookup yields CDR1 SGDLS and CDR2 YYNGEE. CDR3 size: 15 residues. CDR3 in DNA: TGTGCCAGCAGCGTAGGGACAGGGGAATATTACGAGCAGTACTTC. This sequence encodes CASSVGTGEYYEQYF.

This chain links TRBV18 with TRBJ2-4; 7 nucleotides align to TRBD1. V shed 4 bases, J shed 9 bases, and the junction held 6 bases outside the gene matches. This CDR3 region has 13 residues. From germline, CDR1 is KGHSH and CDR2 LQKENI. CDR3 sequence reads: CASSQTGVGIQYF. CDR3 DNA: TGTGCCAGCTCACAAACAGGGGTCGGCATTCAGTACTTC. Drawing the rest from reference TRBV18 and TRBJ2-4, the complete variable domain is NAGVMQNPRHLVRRRGQEARLRCSPMKGHSHVYWYRQLPEEGLKFMVYLQKENIIDESGMPKERFSAEFPKEGPSILRIQQVVRGDSAAYFCASSQTGVGIQYFGAGTRLSVL.

This chain joins TRBV11-2 and TRBJ2-2; 7 positions agree with TRBD2. Unmatched junction bases numbered 6, after V lost 8 bases and J lost 3 bases. The CDR3 extends over 14 amino acids. Germline-derived CDR1 and CDR2 are SGHAT and FQNNGV. The CDR3 region has the DNA TGTGCCAGCTGGGGGGGAGGGTACACCGGGGAGCTGTTTTTT. Translating gives CASWGGGYTGELFF.

The genes are TRBV30 and TRBJ2-7, with D unclear. Trimming shortened V by 5 bases and J by 2 bases, and 10 bases separated the two germline ends. CDR1 and CDR2 (germline): GTSNPN, SVGIG (reference sequence). The CDR3 has 12 amino acids. CDR3 region: CAWSRLPYEQYF. The DNA for the CDR3 is TGTGCCTGGTCTCGCCTACCCTACGAGCAGTACTTC.

The chain joins TRBV11-2 to TRBJ2-2; no firm D call. Germline CDR1 SGHAT, CDR2 FQNNGV. The CDR3 spans 14 residues. V was trimmed by 2 bases and J by 2 bases, leaving 6 bases between them. This CDR3 is CASSLPKNTGELFF. CDR3 DNA: TGTGCCAGCAGCTTACCTAAAAACACCGGGGAGCTGTTTTTT.